The 22 T cell receptor beta chains below all came from one sample that was sequenced in a study of technical replicates of blood from several donors. TCRdb's copy holds only in-frame clones and misses some; the assay was immunoSEQ multiplex PCR. The table has fewer than 90,000 clones, roughly 96% seen once. Sequencing was performed on T cells isolated from PBMCs. These receptors all come from a human donor in good health.

The chain recombines TRBV6-1 with TRBJ2-1; 10 bases agree with TRBD2. With V trimmed by 2 bases and J by 9 bases, 7 bases remained unmatched. This CDR3 is built from 15 residues. Germline loops: CDR1 MNHNS, CDR2 SASEGT. The CDR3 here is CASSEHLAGGSEQFF. CDR3 coding DNA: TGTGCCAGCAGTGAACACTTAGCGGGAGGATCTGAGCAGTTCTTC.

J is TRBJ1-4 and V is TRBV2, with 7 nucleotides matching TRBD1. CDR3 size: 16 residues. Per germline, CDR1 SNHLY and CDR2 FYNNEI. J lost 1 base, V lost 4 bases, and 6 bases had no gene match. CDR3 DNA sequence: TGTGCCAGCAGTGGACCGAGGGGGCTAACTAATGAAAAACTGTTTTTT. Translated, it gives CASSGPRGLTNEKLFF.

CDR3 region: CACGDRVNEKLFF. The CDR3 DNA sequence: TGTGCCTGTGGGGACAGGGTTAATGAAAAACTGTTTTTT. The J gene is TRBJ1-4, the V gene TRBV30, with 9 bases matching TRBD1. Germline loops: CDR1 GTSNPN, CDR2 SVGIG (reference sequence). Trimming cost V 6 bases and J 4 bases; bases outside gene matches: 3. The CDR3 runs to 13 residues.

CDR3 DNA: TGTGCCAGCAGCTCGGAAGCGGTCCTCTATCTGGGCTACACCTTC. Its translation is CASSSEAVLYLGYTF. V gene TRBV11-2 combines with J gene TRBJ1-2; D is ambiguous. The V end lost 4 bases, the J end lost 8 bases, and 20 bases lay between the germline ends. This CDR3 comprises 15 residues. Germline CDR1 is SGHAT and CDR2 is FQNNGV.

The chain is built from TRBV4-1 and TRBJ1-5; D is ambiguous. Trimming took off 0 bases at V and 4 bases at J, with 22 bases between the two ends. Germline assignment: CDR1 MGHRA and CDR2 YSYEKL. The CDR3 spans 19 residues. For the CDR3, the DNA is TGCGCCAGCAGCCAAGACCCCCCTTATTTGCAGAAACAAAATCAGCCCCAGCATTTT. Protein sequence: CASSQDPPYLQKQNQPQHF.

The chain links TRBV11-3 to TRBJ2-3; 7 positions match TRBD2. Trimming cost V 3 bases and J 6 bases; bases outside gene matches: 0. The germline V gene encodes CDR1 SGHNT and CDR2 YENEEA. The CDR3 runs to 12 residues. DNA for the CDR3: TGTGCCAGCAGCTTGACTAGCGATACGCAGTATTTT. Its translation is CASSLTSDTQYF.

The chain uses TRBV5-1 and TRBJ2-7; D is unclear. Germline CDR1 is SGHRS and CDR2 is YFSETQ. The CDR3 loop spans 16 amino acids. The germline V and J ends were trimmed by 2 bases and 6 bases, with 21 bases remaining between them. CDR3 sequence: CASSFINQNFGPEQYF. The CDR3, as DNA: TGCGCCAGCAGCTTTATCAATCAGAACTTTGGGCCCGAGCAGTACTTC.

The chain joins TRBV19 to TRBJ1-1; tentative D call: TRBD1 (6 bases). This CDR3 region has 14 residues. Looked up from germline, CDR1 is LNHDA and CDR2 is SQIVND (reference sequence). V lost 4 bases and J lost 0, with 9 bases in between. The CDR3 DNA is TGTGCCAGTAGTAGAGGACAGATGAACACTGAAGCTTTCTTT. Its translation is CASSRGQMNTEAFF.

This chain connects TRBV2 to TRBJ2-1; D is uncertain. The CDR3 has 14 amino acids. From germline, CDR1 is SNHLY and CDR2 FYNNEI. The germline V and J ends were trimmed by 0 bases and 6 bases, with 9 bases remaining between them. CDR3 DNA sequence: TGTGCCAGCAGTGAAGCTGGTCGAGTCAATGAGCAGTTCTTC. Amino acid sequence: CASSEAGRVNEQFF.

The chain joins TRBV6-1 to TRBJ2-1; D might be TRBD2 (6 bases). CDR3 length: 15 amino acids. CDR1 and CDR2 from the germline V gene are MNHNS and SASEGT. The V gene lost 7 bases and the J gene lost 7 bases, with 20 bases spanning the gap. CDR3 DNA: TGTGCCAGCATAGCGGCGGACCACCCGACGAATGAGCAGTTCTTC. This codes for CASIAADHPTNEQFF.

The genes are TRBV2 and TRBJ2-7, with 7 bases aligning to TRBD1. Per germline, CDR1 SNHLY and CDR2 FYNNEI. The CDR3 loop spans 14 amino acids. V lost 7 bases to trimming and J lost 3 bases; unmatched junction nucleotides: 9. The DNA for the CDR3 is TGTGCCAGCAACCCGACAGGGTGGGGCTACGAGCAGTACTTC. Encoded protein: CASNPTGWGYEQYF.

This chain uses TRBV14 with TRBJ2-7; tentative D call: TRBD2 (6 bases). Trimming took 0 bases from V and 7 from J, leaving 10 bases between them. Germline CDR1 SGHDN, CDR2 FVKESK. This CDR3 contains 13 residues. CDR3 DNA: TGTGCCAGCAGCCAAGACAGCGGGCGGGAGCAGTACTTC. Translation: CASSQDSGREQYF.

The chain recombines TRBV30 with TRBJ1-2, with 8 bases lining up with TRBD1. This CDR3 is built from 13 residues. Germline assignment: CDR1 GTSNPN and CDR2 SVGIG (reference sequence). V trimming: 4 bases; J trimming: 8 bases; junction bases outside the gene matches: 9. The CDR3 region is CAWIGTGRWGYTF. In DNA form, the CDR3 reads TGTGCCTGGATCGGGACAGGCCGATGGGGCTACACCTTC.

The gene calls are TRBV7-2 and TRBJ2-7; 8 bases align to TRBD1. The V gene's germline CDR1 is SGHTA and CDR2 FQGNSA. J was trimmed by 4 bases and V by 4 bases; bases with no gene match: 6. This CDR3 spans 14 amino acids. This CDR3 is CASSSSGGAYEQYF. The CDR3 DNA sequence: TGTGCCAGCAGCTCCTCAGGGGGCGCATACGAGCAGTACTTC.

The CDR3 region is CASISGETQYF. CDR3 in DNA: TGTGCCAGCATCTCCGGAGAGACCCAGTACTTC. V is TRBV6-5 and J is TRBJ2-5; D gene unclear. This CDR3 region has 11 residues. Between the trimmed V and J ends, which lost 7 bases and 4 bases, there was a span of 7 bases. Germline CDR1 reads MNHEY; CDR2 reads SVGAGI.

The V gene is TRBV7-8, the J gene TRBJ1-3; 9 bases line up with TRBD1. The CDR3 is 15 residues long. V lost 5 bases to trimming and J lost 4 bases; unmatched junction nucleotides: 6. Per germline, CDR1 SGHVS and CDR2 FQNEAQ. CDR3 protein: CASSPGTGKGNTIYF. The CDR3 DNA reads TGTGCCAGCAGCCCAGGGACAGGGAAAGGAAACACCATATATTTT. The whole variable domain, filled in from reference TRBV7-8 and TRBJ1-3, reads GAGVSQSPRYKVAKRGQDVALRCDPISGHVSLFWYQQALGQGPEFLTYFQNEAQLDKSGLPSDRFFAERPEGSVSTLKIQRTQQEDSAVYLCASSPGTGKGNTIYFGEGSWLTVV.

This clone appeared a few times. The chain couples TRBV6-4 to TRBJ1-2; D gene uncertain. The CDR3 totals 12 residues. Germline CDR1 MRHNA, CDR2 SNTAGT. The V gene lost 8 bases and the J gene lost 4 bases, with 11 bases spanning the gap. DNA for the CDR3: TGTGCCAGCGGAGAAGGTACCTATGGCTACACCTTC. Translation gives CASGEGTYGYTF.

The rearrangement links TRBV21-1 to TRBJ2-7; TRBD2, the table's D call, was not compared with the DNA. TRBV21-1 is deemed a pseudogene. The length of the CDR3 is 16 residues. CDR3 nucleotides: TGTGCCAGCAGCAAAGGACTAGCGGGAGGGCCCTACGAGCAGTACTTC. This encodes CASSKGLAGGPYEQYF.

This chain joins TRBV7-9 and TRBJ2-7; tentative D call: TRBD2 (6 bases). The CDR3 has 12 amino acids. Deletions cut 9 bases from V and 4 bases from J, with 13 bases between. Per germline, CDR1 SEHNR and CDR2 FQNEAQ (reference sequence). The CDR3 region has the DNA TGTGCCAGTAGACGGGCGGGGTACGAGCAGTACTTC. This translates into CASRRAGYEQYF.

The rearrangement uses TRBV11-2 and TRBJ1-4, with 7 bases that match TRBD1. This CDR3 has 15 residues. CDR1 is SGHAT, CDR2 FQNNGV, per germline. V lost 5 bases to trimming and J lost 8 bases; unmatched junction nucleotides: 11. This CDR3 is CASSTTGVVGEKLFF. In DNA, the CDR3 is TGTGCCAGCAGCACTACAGGGGTCGTAGGAGAAAAACTGTTTTTT.

For the CDR3, the DNA is TGCGCCAGCAGCCCGTGGGACAGGGACACTGAAGCTTTCTTT. Translation gives CASSPWDRDTEAFF. This chain joins TRBV4-1 and TRBJ1-1; 9 nucleotides match TRBD1. Looked up from germline, CDR1 is MGHRA and CDR2 is YSYEKL. The length of the CDR3 is 14 residues. J lost 3 bases, V lost 4 bases, and 3 bases had no gene match.

V usage is TRBV27 and J usage is TRBJ2-1, with TRBD2 identical over 7 bases. J was trimmed by 4 bases and V by 2 bases; bases with no gene match: 5. The CDR3 has 15 residues. CDR1 is MNHEY and CDR2 is SMNVEV in the germline V gene (reference sequence). CDR3 sequence: CASSLAASGYNEQFF. For the CDR3, the DNA is TGTGCCAGCAGTTTAGCGGCTAGCGGTTACAATGAGCAGTTCTTC.